This T cell receptor beta chain was observed in a study of blood T cell repertoires in COVID-19. Background on the study: Whether acute or convalescent, the COVID-19 samples came from the United States, Italy and Spain. The cDNA or gDNA used as material had been derived from T cells, B-cell-depleted T cells, or PBMCs.

Libraries were prepared by immunoSEQ multiplex PCR; TCRdb keeps only in-frame clonotypes and omits some of them. Of 200,000 to 250,000 clones detected, 70% to 90% appear once; the ten largest clones hold 3.8%. V lost 6 bases and J lost 7; bases outside the gene matches: 8. CDR1 LNHDA and CDR2 SQIVND come from the germline V gene (reference sequence). CDR3 length: 15 amino acids. Individuals aged about 18 to 100 years were recruited from 24 US areas. This clonotype originated in a woman in her thirties or forties with acute COVID-19. The sample consisted of PBMCs or T cells enriched from blood (not recorded which). The chain employs TRBV19 and TRBJ2-2; 10 bases map to TRBD1. CDR3: CASSKDRGYVGELFF. CDR3 in DNA: TGTGCCAGTAGCAAGGACAGGGGGTACGTCGGGGAGCTGTTTTTT.